This entry lists 14 T cell receptor beta chains sequenced from one sample in a study of shared clonotypes between healthy human individuals. Sequencing was performed with immunoSEQ multiplex PCR; in TCRdb, only in-frame clones are kept and a portion is missing. The table shows roughly 1 million clones, with about 77% occurring only once. The sequenced sample was memory CD4+ T cells sorted from blood. The subset is: CD45RA-negative fraction. The receptors were sampled from a man aged 18 to 35 in good health.

In the case of this clone: A read error is possible here, since a much larger clone lies one base away. Within the sample, other DNA sequences also encode this same CDR3. The V call is TRBV19, the J call TRBJ1-1; 9 nucleotides match TRBD1. The CDR3 contains 13 residues. Germline lookup yields CDR1 LNHDA and CDR2 SQIVND (reference sequence). Trimming at V came to 5 bases and at J to 4 bases, leaving 2 bases not matched to a gene. The CDR3 nucleotides are TGTGCCAGTAGTCCGACAGGGGGCACTGAAGCTTTCTTT. Its translation: CASSPTGGTEAFF. The full variable domain, rest sourced from reference TRBV19 and TRBJ1-1, is DGGITQSPKYLFRKEGQNVTLSCEQNLNHDAMYWYRQDPGQGLRLIYYSQIVNDFQKGDIAEGYSVSREKKESFPLTVTSAQKNPTAFYLCASSPTGGTEAFFGQGTRLTVV.

As concerns this clone: The sample contains more than one DNA sequence encoding this CDR3. This chain connects TRBV28 to TRBJ2-5; D is unresolved. Trimming left V 4 bases short and J 2 bases short, with 8 bases between. Germline V gene lookup returns CDR1 MDHEN and CDR2 SYDVKM. CDR3 length equals 13 residues. Here the CDR3 reads CASSSGQQETQYF. CDR3 DNA sequence: TGTGCCAGCAGTTCCGGTCAGCAAGAGACCCAGTACTTC.

The rearrangement links TRBV4-1 to TRBJ2-7; D possibly corresponds to TRBD2 (6 bases). The V gene lost 4 bases and the J gene lost 5 bases, with 12 bases spanning the gap. The CDR3 contains 13 residues. Germline V lookup: CDR1 MGHRA, CDR2 YSYEKL. Written as DNA, the CDR3 is TGCGCCAGCAGCCGTACAGGAGGGCACGAGCAGTACTTC. Its translation: CASSRTGGHEQYF.

Only one count was recorded for this clone. The rearrangement links TRBV19 to TRBJ1-5; TRBD1 matches at 9 bases. With V trimmed by 5 bases and J by 9 bases, 11 bases remained unmatched. Germline V gene data show CDR1 as LNHDA and CDR2 as SQIVND (reference sequence). The CDR3 covers 15 residues. The CDR3 DNA reads TGTGCCAGTAGTCTCAGTCCGGGACAGGGTTGGCCCCAGCATTTT. Translating it yields CASSLSPGQGWPQHF.

The CDR3 nucleotides are TGTGCCAGCAGCTCCCAGGGGGCGGGATGGACAGATACGCAGTATTTT. Translated, it gives CASSSQGAGWTDTQYF. The chain is built from TRBV5-5 and TRBJ2-3; 8 bases fit TRBD1. There are 16 residues in the CDR3. Germline V CDR1 and CDR2: SGHKS, YYEKEE (reference sequence). Trimming cost V 3 bases and J 3 bases; bases outside gene matches: 9.

This chain links TRBV9 with TRBJ2-1, with 7 positions matching TRBD2. Trimming removed 5 bases from V and 1 base from J; junction bases left unmatched: 6. Germline assignment: CDR1 SGDLS and CDR2 YYNGEE. CDR3 length: 15 amino acids. The CDR3 DNA reads TGTGCCAGCAGTGGGGGTAGCGGGTCCTACAATGAGCAGTTCTTC. Amino acid sequence: CASSGGSGSYNEQFF.

Turning to this clone: The sample contains more than one DNA sequence encoding this CDR3. This sequence joins TRBV30 and TRBJ1-1; D remains ambiguous. Per the germline V gene, CDR1 is GTSNPN and CDR2 is SVGIG (reference sequence). V was trimmed by 3 bases and J by 0 bases, leaving 5 bases between them. The CDR3 spans 12 residues. The CDR3 DNA is TGTGCCTGGAGGCAAATGAACACTGAAGCTTTCTTT. It encodes CAWRQMNTEAFF. Together with reference TRBV30 and TRBJ1-1, the CDR3 gives the full variable domain: SQTIHQWPATLVQPVGSPLSLECTVEGTSNPNLYWYRQAAGRGLQLLFYSVGIGQISSEVPQNLSASRPQDRQFILSSKKLLLSDSGFYLCAWRQMNTEAFFGQGTRLTVV.

In nucleotides, the CDR3 is TGTGCCAGCTCACCAGTGGTAGCGGGGTACTCCTACGAGCAGTACTTC. Protein: CASSPVVAGYSYEQYF. This chain joins TRBV18 and TRBJ2-7, with 8 bases aligning to TRBD2. Germline-derived CDR1 and CDR2 are KGHSH and LQKENI. CDR3 length equals 16 residues. After removal of 2 bases from V and 0 bases from J, the junction contained 6 bases not matched to a gene.

The rearrangement joins TRBV18 to TRBJ2-6; the D gene is possibly TRBD2 (6 bases). The V end was cut by 5 bases, the J end by 2 bases, with 16 bases between. Germline values: CDR1 KGHSH, CDR2 LQKENI. The CDR3 totals 17 residues. CDR3 coding DNA: TGTGCCAGCTCATCGGGGGTTCCGGCGGCTGGGGCCAACGTCCTGACTTTC. As protein: CASSSGVPAAGANVLTF.

With respect to this clone: The sample contains more than one DNA sequence encoding this CDR3. V usage is TRBV5-1 and J usage is TRBJ2-5; maybe TRBD2 (6 bases). Germline lookup yields CDR1 SGHRS and CDR2 YFSETQ. Trimming took 3 bases from V and 1 from J, leaving 10 bases between them. The CDR3 has 14 amino acids. The CDR3 reads CASSSGGTQETQYF. CDR3 nucleotides: TGCGCCAGCAGCTCTGGCGGGACCCAAGAGACCCAGTACTTC.

The chain uses TRBV7-9 and TRBJ1-3, with D hard to call. Germline-derived CDR1 and CDR2 are SEHNR and FQNEAQ (reference sequence). V was shortened by 1 base and J by 9 bases, with 4 bases between the two germline ends. CDR3 size: 11 residues. Here the CDR3 reads CASSLVGTIYF. The CDR3, as DNA: TGTGCCAGCAGCTTAGTCGGCACCATATATTTT.

The chain links TRBV19 to TRBJ2-1, with a possible D match to TRBD1 (6 bases). The CDR3 is 15 amino acids. V dropped 6 bases and J dropped 6 bases, with 18 bases sitting between them. CDR1 and CDR2 from the germline V gene are LNHDA and SQIVND (reference sequence). CDR3 nucleotides: TGTGCCAGTAGACTTGACAGGTCGAGTGTCAATGAGCAGTTCTTC. Its translation is CASRLDRSSVNEQFF.

The count of this clone is one. The chain joins TRBV6-1 to TRBJ2-6, with 8 bases aligning to TRBD1. The CDR3 has 17 residues. Germline assignment: CDR1 MNHNS and CDR2 SASEGT. The junction had 3 bases not matched to a gene; V was cut back by 2 bases and J by 0 bases. The CDR3 loop reads CASSEQGAFSGANVLTF. The CDR3 DNA follows: TGTGCCAGCAGTGAACAGGGGGCCTTCTCTGGGGCCAACGTCCTGACTTTC.

The chain employs TRBV2 and TRBJ1-2; tentative D call: TRBD1 (6 bases). Trimming cost V 4 bases and J 5 bases, with 14 bases left between them. This CDR3 region has 14 residues. Germline CDR1 and CDR2: SNHLY and FYNNEI. Written as DNA, the CDR3 is TGTGCCAGCAGTGTTGAAGGGAGGGGGTATGGCTACACCTTC. Its protein product is CASSVEGRGYGYTF.